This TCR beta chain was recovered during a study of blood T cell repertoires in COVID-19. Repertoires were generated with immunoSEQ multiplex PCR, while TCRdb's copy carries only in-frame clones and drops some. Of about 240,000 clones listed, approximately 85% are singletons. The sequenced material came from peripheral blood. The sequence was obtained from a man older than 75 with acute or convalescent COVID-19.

CDR3 loop: CASSPPTSGAREFF. The DNA for the CDR3 is TGTGCCAGCTCACCACCCACTAGCGGGGCCCGAGAGTTCTTC. The chain links TRBV18 to TRBJ2-1, with 10 bases aligning to TRBD2. With V trimmed by 0 bases and J by 14 bases, 7 bases remained unmatched. Germline loops: CDR1 KGHSH, CDR2 LQKENI. CDR3 length: 14 residues.